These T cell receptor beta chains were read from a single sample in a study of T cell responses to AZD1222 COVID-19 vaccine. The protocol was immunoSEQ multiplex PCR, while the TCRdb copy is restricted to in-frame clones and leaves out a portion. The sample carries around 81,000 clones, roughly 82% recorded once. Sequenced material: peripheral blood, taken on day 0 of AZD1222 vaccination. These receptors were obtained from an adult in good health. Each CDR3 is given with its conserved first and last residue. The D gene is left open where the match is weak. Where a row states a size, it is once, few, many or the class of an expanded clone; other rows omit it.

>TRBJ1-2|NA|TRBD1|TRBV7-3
TGTGCCAGCAGCTTAATGCCGGGGGGACAGGGCCACGGCTACACCTTC
CASSLMPGGQGHGYTF
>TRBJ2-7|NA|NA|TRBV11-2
TGTGCCAGCAGCTTAGGAGGCTCCTACGAGCAGTACTTC
CASSLGGSYEQYF
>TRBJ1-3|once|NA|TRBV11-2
TGTGCCAGCAGCTTAGTACGGGCCTCTGGAAACACCATATATTTT
CASSLVRASGNTIYF
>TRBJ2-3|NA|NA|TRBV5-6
TGTGCCAGCAGCTTGGGGGCTGGATCCGGCACCAGCACAGATACGCAGTATTTT
CASSLGAGSGTSTDTQYF
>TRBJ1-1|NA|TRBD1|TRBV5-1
TGCGCCAGCAGCTTGGACACAGGGGGCTTTACTGAAGCTTTCTTT
CASSLDTGGFTEAFF
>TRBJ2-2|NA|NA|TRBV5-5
TGTGCCAGCAGCCGCGACGGAAAGAACACCGGGGAGCTGTTTTTT
CASSRDGKNTGELFF
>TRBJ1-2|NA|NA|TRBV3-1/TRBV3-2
TGTGCCAGCAGCCAATATTCGGAGGAAGGTGGCTACACCTTC
CASSQYSEEGGYTF
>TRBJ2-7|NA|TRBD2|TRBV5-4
TGTGCCAGCAGCTTGGCTAGCGGACGGCTAGAGCAGTACTTC
CASSLASGRLEQYF
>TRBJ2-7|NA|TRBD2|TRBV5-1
TGCGCCAGCAGCTTGGACGGACTAGCCTACGAGCAGTACTTC
CASSLDGLAYEQYF
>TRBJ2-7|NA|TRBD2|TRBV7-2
TGTGCCAGCAGCCCGTCCCCCACTAGCGGGAGCTACGAGCAGTACTTC
CASSPSPTSGSYEQYF
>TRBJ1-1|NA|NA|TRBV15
TGTGCCACCAGCAGAGATCCGGGTACCAACACTGAAGCTTTCTTT
CATSRDPGTNTEAFF
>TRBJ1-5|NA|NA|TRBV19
TGTGCCAGTAGGACCCCGGAGGCGAATCAGCCCCAGCATTTT
CASRTPEANQPQHF
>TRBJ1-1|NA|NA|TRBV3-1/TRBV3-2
TGTGCCAGCAGCCAAAGCCGGCTGGGGTCTGAAGCTTTCTTT
CASSQSRLGSEAFF
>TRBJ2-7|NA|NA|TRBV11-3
TGTGCCAGCAGCTCAGCAGGGTCTGGCGAGCAGTACTTC
CASSSAGSGEQYF
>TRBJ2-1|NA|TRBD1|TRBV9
TGTGCCAGCAGCTTACAGGGGGTTTTCAGCAATGAGCAGTTCTTC
CASSLQGVFSNEQFF
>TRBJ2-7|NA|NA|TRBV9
TGTGCCAGCAGCACGAGTGGGGAGCCGCTATCCTACGAGCAGTACTTC
CASSTSGEPLSYEQYF
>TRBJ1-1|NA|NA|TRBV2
TGTGCCAGCAGAACAGGCGAGGGGAACACTGAAGCTTTCTTT
CASRTGEGNTEAFF
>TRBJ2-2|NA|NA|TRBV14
TGTGCCAGCAGCCTGTCGAACACCGGGGAGCTGTTTTTT
CASSLSNTGELFF
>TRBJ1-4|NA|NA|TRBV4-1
TGCGCCAGCAGCCAAGGCGGGAATCCTGCAACTAATGAAAAACTGTTTTTT
CASSQGGNPATNEKLFF
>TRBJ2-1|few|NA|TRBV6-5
TGTGCCAGCAGTTACGCCCAGGGGGGGAATGAGCAGTTCTTC
CASSYAQGGNEQFF
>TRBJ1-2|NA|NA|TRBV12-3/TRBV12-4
TGTGCCAGCAGTTTAGTTCGGGAGTATGGCTACACCTTC
CASSLVREYGYTF
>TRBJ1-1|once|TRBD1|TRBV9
TGTGCCAGCAGCCGGGATTTGGGGACAGGGAAAGACACTGAAGCTTTCTTT
CASSRDLGTGKDTEAFF
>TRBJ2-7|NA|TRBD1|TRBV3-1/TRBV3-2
TGTGCCAGCAGCCAAGGGCCCGGGACAGGGGGTCACGAGCAGTACTTC
CASSQGPGTGGHEQYF
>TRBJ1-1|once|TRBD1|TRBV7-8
TGTGCCAGCAGCTTGCAGGGGGCTGAAGCTTTCTTT
CASSLQGAEAFF
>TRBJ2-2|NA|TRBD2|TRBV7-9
TGTGCCAGCACCAACCTAGGACTAGCACCCGGGGAGCTGTTTTTT
CASTNLGLAPGELFF
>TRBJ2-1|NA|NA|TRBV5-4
TGTGCCAGCAGCTTGGAAGATGAGCAGTTCTTC
CASSLEDEQFF
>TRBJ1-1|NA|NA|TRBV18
TGTGCCAGCTCACCACGAGGGTCGAACACTGAAGCTTTCTTT
CASSPRGSNTEAFF
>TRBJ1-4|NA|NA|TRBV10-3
TGTGCCATCAGTGAGTCACAGAATAATGAAAAACTGTTTTTT
CAISESQNNEKLFF
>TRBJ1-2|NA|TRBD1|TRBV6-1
TGTGCCAGCGTTACCGGGGACAGCTATGGCTACACCTTC
CASVTGDSYGYTF
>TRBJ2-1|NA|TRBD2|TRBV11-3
TGTGCCAGCAGCTTGGGCGGGGGGCTTCACTACAATGAGCAGTTCTTC
CASSLGGGLHYNEQFF
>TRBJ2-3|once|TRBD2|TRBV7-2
TGTGCCAGCAGCCAGACGAGCGGGGGCACAGATACGCAGTATTTT
CASSQTSGGTDTQYF
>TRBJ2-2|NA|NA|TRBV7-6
TGTGCCAGCAGCTTAAGTCTCTCGGGGACCGGGGAGCTGTTTTTT
CASSLSLSGTGELFF
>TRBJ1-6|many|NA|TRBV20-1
TGCAGTGCTAGAGATCGACCCCTCCACTTT
CSARDRPLHF
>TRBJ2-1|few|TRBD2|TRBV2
TGTGCCAGCAGCAAGGGACTAGCGGGGGTCGAGCAGTTCTTC
CASSKGLAGVEQFF
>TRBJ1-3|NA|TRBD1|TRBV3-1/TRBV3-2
TGTGCCAGCAGCCAAGCGGACAGGGGTGGAAACACCATATATTTT
CASSQADRGGNTIYF
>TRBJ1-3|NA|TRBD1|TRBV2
TGTGCCAGCAGTGTATTCAGGGGGTCGGGGGACACCATATATTTT
CASSVFRGSGDTIYF
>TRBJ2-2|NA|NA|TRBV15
TGTGCCACCAGCAGAGATGGAAACTCCCCCGGGGAGCTGTTTTTT
CATSRDGNSPGELFF
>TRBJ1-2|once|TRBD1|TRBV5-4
TGTGCCAGCAGCTTGGTGACAGGGTTGGGTGGCTACACCTTC
CASSLVTGLGGYTF
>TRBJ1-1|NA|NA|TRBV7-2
TGTGCCAGCAGCTTAAGGGCAGGGGTGGCTTTCTTT
CASSLRAGVAFF
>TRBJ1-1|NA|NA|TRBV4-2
TGTGCCAGCAGCCAACCTGACAGGAGGTTCACTGAAGCTTTCTTT
CASSQPDRRFTEAFF
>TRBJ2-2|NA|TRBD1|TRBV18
TGTGCCAGCTCACCGGGACAGGGAAACACCGGGGAGCTGTTTTTT
CASSPGQGNTGELFF
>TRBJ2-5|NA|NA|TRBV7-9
TGTGCCAGCAGCTTAGCCCAAGAGACCCAGTACTTC
CASSLAQETQYF
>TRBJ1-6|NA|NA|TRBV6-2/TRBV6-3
TGTGCCAGCAGTTACTCGATGGGGGTCGGAAGCTCCTATAATTCACCCCTCCACTTT
CASSYSMGVGSSYNSPLHF
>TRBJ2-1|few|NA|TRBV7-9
TGTGCCAGCAGCTTAGTGCTGGATAACAATGAGCAGTTCTTC
CASSLVLDNNEQFF
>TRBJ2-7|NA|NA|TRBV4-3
TGCGCCAGCAGCCAAGTCCCATTACCAACCTACGAGCAGTACTTC
CASSQVPLPTYEQYF
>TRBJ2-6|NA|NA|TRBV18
TGTGCCAGCTCACCCCAGGGGCCTGGGGCCAACGTCCTGACTTTC
CASSPQGPGANVLTF
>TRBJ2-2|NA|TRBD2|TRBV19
TGTGCCTCTCAAAGGGGAGGGTTTCCCGGGGAGCTGTTTTTT
CASQRGGFPGELFF
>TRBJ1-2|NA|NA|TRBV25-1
TGTGCCAGCAGTGAATCCGGGAGCGGGTATGGCTACACCTTC
CASSESGSGYGYTF
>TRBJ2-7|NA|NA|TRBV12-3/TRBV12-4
TGTGCCAGCAGTCGGCAGGATCCTGGGGAGCAGTACTTC
CASSRQDPGEQYF
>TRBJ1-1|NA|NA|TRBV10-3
TGTGCCACCGAGGGAGAGACTGAAGCTTTCTTT
CATEGETEAFF
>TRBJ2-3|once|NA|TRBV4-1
TGCGCCAGCAGCCGGGCAGGGGGGGGCACAGATACGCAGTATTTT
CASSRAGGGTDTQYF
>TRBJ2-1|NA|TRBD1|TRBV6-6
TGTGCCAGCAGTTACTCGAGGGGACAGGGGCACAATGAGCAGTTCTTC
CASSYSRGQGHNEQFF
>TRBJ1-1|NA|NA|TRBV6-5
TGTGCCAGCAGCCTAGAAGCGAACACTGAAGCTTTCTTT
CASSLEANTEAFF